This TCR beta chain stems from a study of blood T cell repertoires in COVID-19. Study context: Symptom resolution, clearance, or two negative PCRs marked donors in Cohort 3 as recovered. From T cells, B-cell-depleted T cells, or PBMCs came the material, which was cDNA or gDNA.

The germline CDR1 and CDR2 sequences are MNHEY and SVGAGI. V lost 9 bases and J lost 0, with 5 bases in between. The CDR3 runs 11 residues. Only in-frame clones appear in the TCRdb table, and some are missing; sequencing was by immunoSEQ multiplex PCR. In the table there are approximately 200,000 clones, roughly 91% of which are singletons. Participants' reported clinical history set cohort assignment. The source is a man younger than 45 in a cohort exposed to, infected with or recovered from COVID-19 (not recorded which). Sequencing input: PBMCs or T cells enriched from blood (not recorded which). The chain is built from TRBV6-5 and TRBJ1-1, with no clear D. The CDR3 sequence is CASQMNTEAFF. The CDR3 coding sequence is TGTGCCAGTCAAATGAACACTGAAGCTTTCTTT.